The entry below describes one TCR beta chain. A few counts support this clonotype. No cognate antigen has been identified for it. No base quality values were provided; no much bigger clone lies one nucleotide off. These data come from a study of human T cells and chemical hapten exposure (TCRdb year 2021). In the study overall: Libraries were pooled for sequencing, and variation in per-sample TCR yields was attributed mainly to small differences in library volumes within the pool. This study followed changes in the peripheral blood TCR repertoire in vivo during primary and secondary sensitization of alopecia patients to the hapten diphenylcyclopropenone (DPC). Both TCR alpha and TCR beta chains were sequenced from each blood RNA sample.

Broader findings and caveats from the paper: DPC sensitization did not change how many TCRs were above 1 in 1000 frequency, and no evidence was found of alterations in global repertoire structure. Repeated subsampling changed both the strength of the expansion versus patch-test correlation and the threshold at which the correlation became significant.

Receptors were amplified or captured by 5' RACE. Instrument used: Illumina MiSeq. Library preparation attached unique molecular identifiers to individual cDNA molecules for quantitative, reproducible TCR counting. In the paper's pipeline: The median number of TCRs per sample was approximately 96,000, ranging from about 20,000 to 700,000. V, J and CDR3 annotation of the TCR reads was performed with the Decombinator software suite. For the PS versus PT1 abundance plots, all samples were subsampled to the same number of TCRs (28,000). TCRs were defined as expanded if absent before sensitization and observed at least eight times at the 2-week time point. TCRdb trimmed the raw reads at Q25, called clones with MiXCR and kept productive beta chains. Entries are consolidated by CDR3 protein sequence, retaining the most common genes and DNA. The V and J calls and clone size come from TCRdb's table, not from the authors' own analysis. Here the sample has more than 60,000 distinct CDR3 sequences; about 16% occur a single time. The top ten clones comprise nearly 7% of the sample.

The germline V gene yields KGHDR for CDR1 and SFDVKD for CDR2. The CDR3 contains 15 residues, cysteine and phenylalanine counted. CDR3 DNA is the only sequence kept; it has 45 bases, read in frame from the first base. At the junction V is shortened by 0 bases and J by 9 bases; bases outside the gene matches: 3. Total RNA was extracted from unfractionated whole blood collected in Tempus Blood RNA tubes. Roughly 5 healthy volunteers acted as controls for TCR sequencing and had blood drawn at day 0, 2 weeks and 6 weeks. The receptor was derived from a female donor in good health. In this chain, TRBV24-1 is recombined with TRBJ2-1; TRBD2 matches 11 bases in the middle. CDR3 region: CATSDLVAGGTEQFF. DNA sequence: TGTGCCACCAGTGATTTGGTAGCGGGAGGGACTGAGCAGTTCTTC.